This T cell receptor beta chain originates from a study of blood T cell repertoires in COVID-19. The germline gives CDR1 SGHNT, CDR2 YYREEE (reference sequence). This CDR3 has 15 residues. V was pared by 0 bases and J by 8 bases, with 8 bases of the junction left unmatched. Per the original data handling: For nucleated cells, counts were estimated from reference gene primer amplification. Method: immunoSEQ multiplex PCR; TCRdb's copy keeps in-frame clones and lacks some. V and J calls plus clone size are reproduced from that table; the DNA served to infer D and trimming. The sample has under 250,000 clones, about 82% seen once. Participant age was roughly 18 to 95 years, and participants resided in approximately 25 US areas.

This chain joins TRBV5-4 and TRBJ2-1; 7 nucleotides agree with TRBD1. This TCR was recovered from a woman aged 45-65 years with acute COVID-19. The sequenced sample consisted of PBMCs or T cells enriched from blood (not recorded which). CDR3 nucleotides: TGTGCCAGCAGCTTGGCCGGCAGGGGGAGCGATGAGCAGTTCTTC. Amino acid sequence: CASSLAGRGSDEQFF. Full variable domain (outside the CDR3, taken from reference TRBV5-4 and TRBJ2-1): ETGVTQSPTHLIKTRGQQVTLRCSSQSGHNTVSWYQQALGQGPQFIFQYYREEENGRGNFPPRFSGLQFPNYSSELNVNALELDDSALYLCASSLAGRGSDEQFFGPGTRLTVL.